Presented here are 5 T cell receptor beta chains from one specimen sequenced in a study of blood T cells in healthy people across ages. Alongside a J-beta primer mix, a sample-barcoded 5' primer served in a second PCR lasting roughly 7 to 11 cycles. TCRdb reprocessed the 5' RACE reads with MiXCR, giving one entry per CDR3 protein. Seen here are 550,000 to 750,000 distinct CDR3 sequences, under 25% observed once, and the top ten hold around 3.4%. Sequenced input: blood. These TCRs come from a man between 70 and 80 years old in good health.

This clonotype was observed a handful of times. The chain is built from TRBV29-1 and TRBJ2-5, with D unresolved. The germline CDR1 and CDR2 sequences are SQVTM and ANQGSEA. The CDR3 spans 12 residues. The V end lost 8 bases, the J end lost 4 bases, and 14 bases lay between the germline ends. Written as DNA, the CDR3 is TGCAGCCATTCCCCATCTGTAGAGACCCAGTACTTC. Amino acid sequence: CSHSPSVETQYF.

Comment on this clonotype: This clone may be a read error of a much larger clone one base away. The V gene is TRBV12-3 or TRBV12-4, the J gene TRBJ2-5, with 8 bases lining up with TRBD2. The CDR3 is 14 residues long. V lost 6 bases, J lost 1 base, and 4 bases stayed unmatched. The CDR3 loop is CASSLLAVQETQYF. The CDR3 DNA follows: TGTGCCAGCAGCCTACTAGCGGTCCAAGAGACCCAGTACTTC.

The V call is TRBV2, the J call TRBJ2-7, with 10 bases fitting TRBD2. Gene TRBJ2-1 matches the end of the DNA better, so the J call may be wrong. The CDR3 loop spans 15 amino acids. Germline V CDR1 and CDR2: SNHLY, FYNNEI. The CDR3 is CASSITSGIGNEQFF. The CDR3 coding sequence is TGTGCCAGCAGTATCACTAGCGGGATAGGCAATGAGCAGTTCTTC.

This clonotype was detected ten times or more. V gene TRBV5-1 combines with J gene TRBJ1-2; possibly TRBD1 for D (5 bases). The length of the CDR3 is 12 residues. Germline V gene data show CDR1 as SGHRS and CDR2 as YFSETQ. V was clipped by 4 bases and J by 7 bases, with 11 bases between them. CDR3 sequence reads: CASSEGPSGYTF. CDR3 nucleotide sequence: TGCGCCAGCAGCGAGGGGCCTAGTGGCTACACCTTC.

This clonotype was picked up a small number of times. DNA of the CDR3: TGTGCCAGCCGAATAGTAGGACAGGGTAGAGAGACCCAGTACTTC. Translating gives CASRIVGQGRETQYF. The chain recombines TRBV7-2 with TRBJ2-5; 8 bases fit TRBD1. The CDR3 spans 15 residues. Germline-derived CDR1 and CDR2 are SGHTA and FQGNSA. The ends lost 8 bases at V and 4 bases at J; junction bases unmatched: 12.